This T cell receptor beta chain was found in a study of molecular identifiers for immune sequencing clone quantification. Of note for this clonotype: Its cognate antigen is unknown. It may be a read error: a sequence one base away is much more abundant. As the CDR3 is not closed by the conserved phenylalanine or tryptophan, this likely results from a read error.

From around 20,000 to 1,000,000 sorted cells, naive CD8 libraries were generated with 10%, 30% or 50% RNA. Sorting defined naive CD8 T cells as CD8+CD4-CCR7+CD45RA+. The CDR3 has 11 amino acids. Trimming removed 2 bases at V and 2 bases at J, with 4 bases between. Germline CDR1 and CDR2: GTSNPN and SVGIG (reference sequence). TCRdb called the PCR reads again in MiXCR, with one record for every CDR3 protein. The data contain tens of thousands of distinct CDR3 sequences, 21% of them singletons. Study-wide findings and caveats: Over 98% of CMV-specific effector molecules, but under 1% of naive ones, were in clones above 20 copies. Barcodes shared by identical TCR molecules could lead to underestimated sizes of highly expanded clones.

Input material: naive CD8+ T cells from blood, with Jurkat cell RNA spiked in. Regarding subset: FACS-sorted CD8+CD4-CCR7+CD45RA+ naive T cells. The clonotype comes from a human donor in good health. Some libraries in this study had Jurkat cell RNA spiked in. V gene TRBV30 combines with J gene TRBJ2-7; D call uncertain. The CDR3 sequence is CAWSSTYEQYL. The CDR3 DNA sequence: TGTGCCTGGAGTAGTACCTACGAGCAGTACCTC.